These T cell receptor beta chains were read from a single sample in a study of T cells in Graves' hyperthyroidism and ophthalmopathy. TCRdb fed the multiplex PCR reads into MiXCR, producing one record per CDR3 protein. The sample holds around 500,000 distinct CDR3 sequences, less than 25% seen once. The sequencing input was blood. Receptors originate from a woman in her 70s with Graves' ophthalmopathy. CDR3s include the opening cysteine and the closing phenylalanine or tryptophan.

>TRBV20-1|TRBJ2-1
CSASVDPNEQFF
>TRBV20-1|TRBJ2-5
CSAKRGSGDQETQYF
>TRBV2|TRBJ1-2
CASSDSGRGSYGYTF
>TRBV7-3|TRBJ2-6
CASSSDRAGANVLTF
>TRBV7-9|TRBJ2-1
CASSLRGKPNEQFF
>TRBV4-1|TRBJ2-3
CASSQTGGSTDTQYF
>TRBV12-3/TRBV12-4|TRBJ1-1
CASSPTVYTEAFF
>TRBV19|TRBJ2-3
CASSIGDRVPDTQYF
>TRBV5-1|TRBJ2-3
CASSLVGQGVQDTQYF
>TRBV6-1|TRBJ1-5
CATRGGRGQPQHF
>TRBV5-4|TRBJ1-5
CASSPPKGGDRLYSNQPQHF
>TRBV7-2|TRBJ2-5
CASSLARGNQETQYF
>TRBV27|TRBJ2-7
CAKGQRPRSYEQYF
>TRBV4-3|TRBJ2-1
CASSHPSGFSYNEQFF
>TRBV30|TRBJ1-4
CAWSVTTKTNEKLFF
>TRBV6-2/TRBV6-3|TRBJ2-5
CASSYYGVYQETQYF